This T cell receptor (beta chain) was sequenced in a study of T cells after yellow fever vaccination. The germline gives CDR1 LGHNA, CDR2 YNFKEQ. The CDR3 runs 12 residues. Trimming removed 3 bases from V and 8 bases from J, with 10 bases in between. One entry per CDR3 protein results from TCRdb running MiXCR on the 5' RACE reads. Of some 600,000 distinct CDR3 sequences listed, roughly a sixth were seen once; the top ten hold around 15%. The V gene is TRBV4-2, the J gene TRBJ1-1, with D uncertain. The sequencing here drew on PBMCs, taken 4 to 6 days after the first yellow fever vaccination. The receptor's source is a man younger than 35 who received the YFV17D yellow fever vaccine. CDR3 in amino acids: CASSHWGEEAFF. The CDR3 region has the DNA TGTGCCAGCAGCCATTGGGGAGAGGAAGCTTTCTTT.